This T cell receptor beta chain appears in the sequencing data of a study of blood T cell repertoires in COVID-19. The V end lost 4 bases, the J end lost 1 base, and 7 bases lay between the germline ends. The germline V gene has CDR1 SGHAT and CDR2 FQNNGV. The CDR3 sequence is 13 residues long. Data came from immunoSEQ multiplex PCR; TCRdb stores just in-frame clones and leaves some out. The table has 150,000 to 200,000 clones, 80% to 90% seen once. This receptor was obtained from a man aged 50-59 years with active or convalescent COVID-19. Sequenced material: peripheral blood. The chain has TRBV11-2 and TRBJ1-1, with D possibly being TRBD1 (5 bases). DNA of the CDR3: TGTGCCAGCAGCTCCCAGGGGAACACTGAAGCTTTCTTT. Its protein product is CASSSQGNTEAFF.